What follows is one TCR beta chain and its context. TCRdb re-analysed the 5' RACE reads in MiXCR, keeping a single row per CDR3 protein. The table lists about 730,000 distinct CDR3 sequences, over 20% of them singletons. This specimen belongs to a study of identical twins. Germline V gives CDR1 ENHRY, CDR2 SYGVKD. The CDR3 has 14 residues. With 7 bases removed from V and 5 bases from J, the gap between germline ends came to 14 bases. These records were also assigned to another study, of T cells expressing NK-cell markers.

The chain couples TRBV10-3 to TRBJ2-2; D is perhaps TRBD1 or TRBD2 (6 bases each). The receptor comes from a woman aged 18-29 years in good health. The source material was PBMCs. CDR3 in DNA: TGTGCCATCACTCCGGTAGGGGGGACCGGGGAGCTGTTTTTT. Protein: CAITPVGGTGELFF.